This TCR beta chain was retrieved from a study of human T cells and chemical hapten exposure. The CDR3 has 16 amino acids. CDR1 is MNHEY and CDR2 is SVGEGT in the germline V gene. The germline V and J ends were trimmed by 2 bases and 4 bases, with 16 bases remaining between them. The time point: pre-sensitization, week 0. The treatment was: therapeutic diphenylcyclopropenone sensitization with weekly scalp DPC. Study-wide points: Expanded TCRs produced significantly more large CDR3 similarity clusters than controls did.

TCRdb independently ran MiXCR on the RACE reads; one entry per CDR3 protein. The table has around 330,000 distinct CDR3 sequences, about 5% seen once; the top ten hold about 8.7%. Turning to this clonotype: Its antigen is undetermined.

This TCR derives from a young woman with alopecia areata. Some clones in this sample may be carry-over from other donors' samples. The material sequenced was whole blood, taken in connection with sensitization to the hapten diphenylcyclopropenone (DPC). The rearrangement joins TRBV6-2 or TRBV6-3 to TRBJ2-3; TRBD2 might be the D (6 bases). The CDR3 loop reads CASSYTRLGSADTQYF. DNA for the CDR3: TGTGCCAGCAGTTACACCCGACTAGGGAGCGCAGATACGCAGTATTTT.